What follows are 15 T cell receptor beta chains derived from one specimen sequenced in a study of beta chain features in type 1 diabetes. What was sequenced were expressed TCRB transcripts, since all of the isolated RNA had been reverse transcribed. Assay used: immunoSEQ multiplex PCR; TCRdb lists only in-frame clones, some missing. The data hold 400,000 to 500,000 clones, with about 15% observed a single time. Sequencing was performed on naive CD4+ T cells from blood. The receptors derive from a man aged 25-45 years in good health.

The rearrangement links TRBV7-2 to TRBJ2-7; D might be TRBD1 (5 bases). With 0 bases removed from V and 7 bases from J, the gap between germline ends came to 22 bases. The CDR3 covers 17 residues. From germline, CDR1 is SGHTA and CDR2 FQGNSA. CDR3 residues: CASSLAVGPDSTREQYV. The CDR3 DNA reads TGTGCCAGCAGCTTAGCGGTAGGGCCCGACAGCACAAGGGAGCAGTACGTC.

The V gene is TRBV29-1, the J gene TRBJ1-2; a weak D match, TRBD1 (5 bases). Trimming cost V 7 bases and J 8 bases, with 17 bases left between them. The CDR3 length is 12 residues. The germline gives CDR1 SQVTM, CDR2 ANQGSEA. CDR3 nucleotides: TGCAGCGGATCCGACAGAGCAGAGGGCTACACCTTC. Translating gives CSGSDRAEGYTF.

The CDR3 nucleotides read TGCAGCGTCCCCAAGGATGGCTACACCTTC. Translation: CSVPKDGYTF. This chain uses TRBV20-1 with TRBJ1-2; no reliable D call. This CDR3 region has 10 residues. Germline values: CDR1 DFQATT, CDR2 SNEGSKA (reference sequence).

The CDR3 DNA sequence: TGTGCCAGCAGCCGAAGGACTCCCGGCTATGAGCAGTTCTTC. It codes for CASSRRTPGYEQFF. The chain couples TRBV14 to TRBJ2-1; TRBD2 is a possible D gene (5 bases). Germline CDR1 and CDR2: SGHDN and FVKESK. The CDR3 has 14 amino acids. Deletions cut 4 bases from V and 8 bases from J, with 15 bases between.

The genes are TRBV7-9 and TRBJ1-5; D gene ambiguous. This CDR3 is built from 16 residues. Germline V gene lookup returns CDR1 SEHNR and CDR2 FQNEAQ (reference sequence). Trimming removed 4 bases at V and 9 bases at J, with 22 bases between. CDR3 nucleotide sequence: TGTGCCAGCAGCTCCGCCGGCGGATGGGGTGGAGGGCCCCAGCATTTT. Translating gives CASSSAGGWGGGPQHF.

The table lists this clone with a few counts. This chain links TRBV29-1 with TRBJ1-5; D is unresolved. V lost 1 base and J lost 2, with 9 bases in between. The germline CDR1 and CDR2 sequences are SQVTM and ANQGSEA. The CDR3 covers 14 residues. The CDR3 DNA sequence: TGCAGCGTTGAAGGAGGAGGAGGCAATCAGCCCCAGCATTTT. Translated, it gives CSVEGGGGNQPQHF.

This chain joins TRBV4-3 and TRBJ2-5; D is undetermined. From germline, CDR1 is LGHNA and CDR2 YSLEER. The CDR3 spans 15 residues. Trimming stripped 0 bases from V and 7 bases from J, with 15 bases between. CDR3 DNA sequence: TGCGCCAGCAGCCAAGATATTTCACCGAGTGGGACCCAGTACTTC. Amino acids: CASSQDISPSGTQYF.

In its sample, this clone was seen a few times. The rearrangement links TRBV7-2 to TRBJ1-2; D is undetermined. Trimming cost V 1 base and J 2 bases, with 8 bases left between them. The germline V gene has CDR1 SGHTA and CDR2 FQGNSA. The CDR3 runs to 14 residues. DNA for the CDR3: TGTGCCAGCAGCTTAGGAGGCTTAAACTATGGCTACACCTTC. It is translated as CASSLGGLNYGYTF. The full variable domain, with the rest looked up from reference TRBV7-2 and TRBJ1-2, is GAGVSQSPSNKVTEKGKDVELRCDPISGHTALYWYRQSLGQGLEFLIYFQGNSAPDKSGLPSDRFSAERTGGSVSTLTIQRTQQEDSAVYLCASSLGGLNYGYTFGSGTRLTVV.

This clone was seen just once. The genes are TRBV9 and TRBJ2-2; D possibly corresponds to TRBD2 (6 bases). The CDR3 runs 14 residues. The germline V gene has CDR1 SGDLS and CDR2 YYNGEE. V was trimmed by 1 base and J by 7 bases, leaving 11 bases between them. Here the CDR3 reads CASSVTAGIGELFF. Written as DNA, the CDR3 is TGTGCCAGCAGCGTAACTGCGGGAATCGGGGAGCTGTTTTTT.

The chain links TRBV29-1 to TRBJ1-5; no clear D. Deletions cut 3 bases from V and 3 bases from J, with 9 bases between. This CDR3 is built from 13 residues. Per germline, CDR1 SQVTM and CDR2 ANQGSEA. For the CDR3, the DNA is TGCAGCGTTGAGGTCGGAACCAATCAGCCCCAGCATTTT. Translated: CSVEVGTNQPQHF.

The chain has TRBV23-1 and TRBJ2-7; the D gene is possibly TRBD1 (6 bases). TRBV23-1 is labeled an ORF, and its function is uncertain. Deletions cut 4 bases from V and 4 bases from J, with 17 bases between. This CDR3 is 15 amino acids long. The DNA of the CDR3 is TGCGCCAGCAGTCTTTACTTACAGGGCCTATACGAGCAGTACTTC. Its protein product is CASSLYLQGLYEQYF.

A few counts support this clone. The V and J genes are TRBV12-5 and TRBJ2-6; possibly TRBD1 for D (6 bases). V was shortened by 6 bases and J by 1 base, with 10 bases between the two germline ends. This CDR3 is 15 amino acids long. CDR1 and CDR2 from the germline V gene are LGHNT and FRNRAP. This CDR3 is CASGTGQSGANVLTF. The CDR3, as DNA: TGTGCTAGTGGCACCGGACAGTCTGGGGCCAACGTCCTGACTTTC.

The sample holds a few counts of this clone. The sample carries other DNA sequences with the same CDR3. The chain carries TRBV7-2 and TRBJ1-5, with D possibly matching TRBD1 (5 bases). The CDR3 totals 13 residues. The V and J ends lost 4 bases and 4 bases respectively, with 8 bases between them. Germline V gene sequence: CDR1 SGHTA, CDR2 FQGNSA. This CDR3 reads CASSSDSNQPQHF. CDR3 sequence (DNA): TGTGCCAGCAGCTCCGACAGTAATCAGCCCCAGCATTTT.

The gene calls are TRBV5-4 and TRBJ2-1, with D unclear. Germline V gives CDR1 SGHNT, CDR2 YYREEE (reference sequence). Trimming took 0 bases from V and 7 from J, leaving 11 bases between them. The CDR3 runs 14 residues. The CDR3 DNA follows: TGTGCCAGCAGCTTGGTGGGCGGTCGGAATGAGCAGTTCTTC. Protein: CASSLVGGRNEQFF.

The CDR3 nucleotides are TGTGCCAGCAGCTCCGCGAATTTAGGGAGGGGCACAGATACGCAGTATTTT. This codes for CASSSANLGRGTDTQYF. This rearrangement joins TRBV7-2 to TRBJ2-3, with 7 positions matching TRBD2. Germline CDR1 and CDR2: SGHTA and FQGNSA. J gave up 1 base and V 4 bases, and 11 bases lay outside the gene matches. The CDR3 is made up of 17 amino acids. Based on the CDR3 plus reference TRBV7-2 and TRBJ2-3, the full variable domain is GAGVSQSPSNKVTEKGKDVELRCDPISGHTALYWYRQSLGQGLEFLIYFQGNSAPDKSGLPSDRFSAERTGGSVSTLTIQRTQQEDSAVYLCASSSANLGRGTDTQYFGPGTRLTVL.